This T cell receptor beta chain was identified during a study of T cell repertoires in cytomegalovirus infection. The overall study: Recently identified HLA-C-restricted CMV epitopes and well-studied HLA-B-restricted CMV epitopes were used by the study. Evidence of both CMV infection and a matching HLA type came from public TCR beta signatures.

TCRdb re-derived calls from the reads in MiXCR, one entry per CDR3 protein. The table has roughly 220,000 distinct CDR3 sequences, about 39% seen once. This clonotype was counted a few times. Its antigen is currently unknown. The CDR3 loop spans 15 amino acids. The ends lost 4 bases at V and 6 bases at J; junction bases unmatched: 11. The V gene's germline CDR1 is SGHAT and CDR2 FQNNGV. Study-wide findings and caveats: Identification of carriers of CMV plus the relevant HLA was achieved through cumulative public TCR beta family frequency. CMV-specific HLA-C-restricted TCR beta clonotypes dominated the ex vivo response.

The chain employs TRBV11-2 and TRBJ2-7, with TRBD1 identical over 8 bases. The TCR was taken from a human donor in good health (CMV status not recorded). Some clones in this sample may be carry-over from other donors' samples. The sequenced sample was CD8+ T cells from cultured PBMCs, obtained from culture after CMV antigen stimulation. The CDR3 DNA sequence: TGTGCCAGCAGCTCCTGGACAGGGACCCCCCCCGAGCAGTACTTC. This sequence encodes CASSSWTGTPPEQYF.